Below, 30 T cell receptor beta chains from the same sample are listed, as sequenced in a study of graft-versus-host responses after intestinal transplantation. Using immunoSEQ multiplex PCR, the repertoire was profiled, and TCRdb retains in-frame clones only, with some absent. The repertoire consists of approximately 70,000 clones, with about 89% occurring once and the leading ten covering 2.5%. The antigens these receptors bind are not known. Material: unstimulated CD8+ T cells sorted from spleen or lymph node cells, obtained before intestinal transplant. The receptor set was obtained from a human donor who received an intestinal transplant.

This clone was detected a few times. V usage is TRBV4-1 and J usage is TRBJ1-3, with TRBD1 as a possible D gene (5 bases). This CDR3 has 15 amino acids. Germline V lookup: CDR1 MGHRA, CDR2 YSYEKL. V was shortened by 4 bases and J by 0 bases, with 10 bases between the two germline ends. CDR3 amino acids: CASSLGVSSGNTIYF. The DNA of the CDR3 is TGCGCCAGCAGCCTAGGGGTTAGCTCTGGAAACACCATATATTTT.

This chain connects TRBV27 to TRBJ1-1; tentatively, D is TRBD1 (6 bases). Germline V lookup: CDR1 MNHEY, CDR2 SMNVEV (reference sequence). There are 14 residues in the CDR3. Trimming took off 1 base at V and 8 bases at J, with 14 bases between the two ends. CDR3 sequence: CASSLYAGDIEAFF. CDR3 sequence (DNA): TGTGCCAGCAGTTTATATGCGGGGGACATCGAAGCTTTCTTT.

The chain links TRBV4-1 to TRBJ1-1, with TRBD1 matching 9 bases. Per the germline V gene, CDR1 is MGHRA and CDR2 is YSYEKL. The CDR3 covers 16 residues. V was clipped by 1 base and J by 0 bases; unmatched bases: 3. In DNA, the CDR3 is TGCGCCAGCAGCCAAGGGGGGACAGGGATGAACACTGAAGCTTTCTTT. Residues: CASSQGGTGMNTEAFF.

The J gene is TRBJ2-5, the V gene TRBV6-1; TRBD2 aligns across 9 bases. This CDR3 comprises 17 residues. With V trimmed by 1 base and J by 5 bases, 11 bases remained unmatched. Germline V gene sequence: CDR1 MNHNS, CDR2 SASEGT. CDR3 amino acids: CASSEGRGGGARETQYF. Here the CDR3 DNA reads TGTGCCAGCAGTGAAGGACGGGGCGGGGGGGCCAGGGAGACCCAGTACTTC.

The chain joins TRBV19 to TRBJ2-1; 10 bases map to TRBD2. V was pared by 3 bases and J by 5 bases, with 10 bases of the junction left unmatched. Germline V gene sequence: CDR1 LNHDA, CDR2 SQIVND (reference sequence). The CDR3 has 17 amino acids. This chain's CDR3 is CASSIGWEAGGNNEQFF. DNA of the CDR3: TGTGCCAGTAGTATCGGGTGGGAAGCGGGGGGGAACAATGAGCAGTTCTTC.

The chain joins TRBV18 to TRBJ2-1; 15 bases fit TRBD2. J gave up 9 bases and V 3 bases, and 12 bases lay outside the gene matches. This CDR3 region has 18 residues. Germline loops: CDR1 KGHSH, CDR2 LQKENI. The CDR3 coding sequence is TGTGCCAGCTCACCGAGCCGGACTAGCGGGAGGGCCTGGCTTGAGCAGTTCTTC. As protein: CASSPSRTSGRAWLEQFF.

The J gene is TRBJ2-7, the V gene TRBV28, with D perhaps TRBD1 (5 bases). V was pared by 6 bases and J by 3 bases, with 15 bases between. The germline V gene encodes CDR1 MDHEN and CDR2 SYDVKM. The CDR3 is 14 amino acids. The CDR3 nucleotides are TGTGCCAGCAGATCCCCCAGGGTAGGCTACGAGCAGTACTTC. Translated, it gives CASRSPRVGYEQYF.

The chain joins TRBV5-6 to TRBJ2-7, with 7 bases lining up with TRBD2. With V trimmed by 4 bases and J by 3 bases, 7 bases remained unmatched. Germline V gene lookup returns CDR1 SGHDT and CDR2 YYEEEE. This CDR3 contains 14 residues. The DNA for the CDR3 is TGTGCCAGCAGCCCCGGGACGGGAGGCTACGAGCAGTACTTC. It yields the protein CASSPGTGGYEQYF.

The J gene is TRBJ2-7, the V gene TRBV7-6; 9 bases are shared with TRBD1. The CDR3 covers 16 residues. In germline, CDR1 is SGHVS, CDR2 FNYEAQ. With 2 bases clipped from V and 3 bases from J, the junction kept 8 bases outside the gene matches. The CDR3, as DNA: TGTGCCAGCAGCTTATACCCGAGACAGGGGGACTACGAGCAGTACTTC. It translates to CASSLYPRQGDYEQYF.

This chain connects TRBV27 to TRBJ2-1; 8 bases align to TRBD2. Trimming removed 6 bases from V and 3 bases from J; junction bases left unmatched: 10. The CDR3 is 16 residues long. Germline CDR1 MNHEY, CDR2 SMNVEV (reference sequence). The DNA of the CDR3 is TGTGCCAGCAGCCTCTATGGGACTAGGAGCTACAATGAGCAGTTCTTC. Translation: CASSLYGTRSYNEQFF.

The CDR3 nucleotides are TGTGCCAACGATAAGCAGGTTTTAGAGAACGAGCAGTACTTC. Protein sequence: CANDKQVLENEQYF. The rearrangement links TRBV19 to TRBJ2-7; D is undetermined. The CDR3 is 14 amino acids. Trimming stripped 10 bases from V and 5 bases from J, with 21 bases between. Germline assignment: CDR1 LNHDA and CDR2 SQIVND (reference sequence).

The chain is built from TRBV18 and TRBJ1-2; D not certain. Germline CDR1 and CDR2: KGHSH and LQKENI. The ends were cut back, 0 bases at V and 3 bases at J, with 8 bases in the middle. The CDR3 totals 14 residues. The CDR3 region has the DNA TGTGCCAGCTCACCACCCAGGCATGACTATGGCTACACCTTC. As protein: CASSPPRHDYGYTF.

The CDR3 DNA reads TGCAGCGCCAAACGATGGGGAGGGGAGAAGCCTGAAGCTTTCTTT. Protein: CSAKRWGGEKPEAFF. The rearrangement uses TRBV29-1 and TRBJ1-1; possible D gene TRBD1, 5 bases. With 7 bases removed from V and 6 bases from J, the gap between germline ends came to 24 bases. The germline V gene encodes CDR1 SQVTM and CDR2 ANQGSEA. The CDR3 runs 15 residues. Based on the CDR3 plus reference TRBV29-1 and TRBJ1-1, the full variable domain is SAVISQKPSRDICQRGTSLTIQCQVDSQVTMMFWYRQQPGQSLTLIATANQGSEATYESGFVIDKFPISRPNLTFSTLTVSNMSPEDSSIYLCSAKRWGGEKPEAFFGQGTRLTVV.

V usage is TRBV7-3 and J usage is TRBJ2-3; TRBD1 matches 9 bases. Germline CDR1 is SGHTA and CDR2 is FQGTGA. The junction had 1 base not matched to a gene; V was cut back by 5 bases and J by 4 bases. This CDR3 spans 13 amino acids. CDR3 loop: CASSRTGADTQYF. In DNA form, the CDR3 reads TGTGCCAGCAGCCGGACAGGGGCAGATACGCAGTATTTT.

The chain combines TRBV27 with TRBJ1-5; D unresolved. The length of the CDR3 is 14 residues. CDR1 and CDR2 (germline): MNHEY, SMNVEV (reference sequence). Trimming took off 5 bases at V and 7 bases at J, with 15 bases between the two ends. The CDR3 protein is CASSNLGSGQPQHF. CDR3 sequence (DNA): TGTGCCAGCAGTAATTTAGGGAGCGGCCAGCCCCAGCATTTT.

The V call is TRBV29-1, the J call TRBJ2-7, with TRBD1 matching 8 bases. This CDR3 contains 11 residues. The germline CDR1 and CDR2 sequences are SQVTM and ANQGSEA. The J segment lost 6 bases and the V segment lost 7 bases, leaving 5 bases of the junction unmatched. DNA for the CDR3: TGCAGCGCTGGACAGGGCAGCGAGCAGTACTTC. Its protein product is CSAGQGSEQYF.

This clone was picked up a small number of times. This sequence joins TRBV11-2 and TRBJ2-2, with 11 bases aligning to TRBD2. V shed 3 bases, J shed 2 bases, and the junction held 5 bases outside the gene matches. Germline V gene sequence: CDR1 SGHAT, CDR2 FQNNGV. The CDR3 totals 17 residues. DNA for the CDR3: TGTGCCAGCAGCTTGGGACTAGCGGATCTCAACACCGGGGAGCTGTTTTTT. Its protein product is CASSLGLADLNTGELFF.

This sequence joins TRBV6-6 and TRBJ2-7; TRBD2 agrees at 9 bases. The trim removed 6 bases at V and 1 base at J, leaving 10 bases unmatched. The CDR3 contains 16 residues. Germline V gene data show CDR1 as MNHNY and CDR2 as SVGAGI (reference sequence). The CDR3 nucleotides read TGTGCCAGCAGCTACAACTTAGCGGGGGAGTCCTACGAGCAGTACTTC. Its translation is CASSYNLAGESYEQYF.

A single count supports this clone. CDR3 protein: CASRVTSGCCNEQFF. In DNA, the CDR3 is TGTGCCAGCCGGGTGACTAGCGGGTGTTGCAATGAGCAGTTCTTC. The rearrangement links TRBV2 to TRBJ2-1; 10 bases match TRBD2. This CDR3 has 15 residues. V gave up 8 bases and J gave up 6 bases; unmatched junction bases: 10. Germline-derived CDR1 and CDR2 are SNHLY and FYNNEI.

This clone came up once. J is TRBJ1-5 and V is TRBV29-1; maybe TRBD1 (6 bases). V lost 4 bases and J 3 bases, leaving 10 bases between the germline ends. Germline V lookup: CDR1 SQVTM, CDR2 ANQGSEA. This CDR3 comprises 13 residues. The DNA for the CDR3 is TGCAGCGTTGGACAGGATGACAATCAGCCCCAGCATTTT. This encodes CSVGQDDNQPQHF.

The chain combines TRBV25-1 with TRBJ2-7, with no clear D. Trimming cost V 5 bases and J 3 bases, with 5 bases left between them. This CDR3 region has 11 residues. Germline V gene data show CDR1 as MGHDK and CDR2 as SYGVNS. The CDR3 DNA reads TGTGCCAGCAGTCCTAGCTACGAGCAGTACTTC. Its protein is CASSPSYEQYF.

This CDR3 reads CASSWGLGGGGQPQHF. Written as DNA, the CDR3 is TGCGCCAGCAGCTGGGGACTTGGGGGGGGCGGTCAGCCCCAGCATTTT. This chain links TRBV5-1 with TRBJ1-5, with a weak D call TRBD1 (6 bases). Germline loops: CDR1 SGHRS, CDR2 YFSETQ. CDR3 length equals 16 residues. Trimming stripped 3 bases from V and 6 bases from J, with 19 bases between.

The chain couples TRBV4-1 to TRBJ2-3; 8 nucleotides match TRBD1. Germline lookup yields CDR1 MGHRA and CDR2 YSYEKL. This CDR3 is 14 amino acids long. V was clipped by 4 bases and J by 6 bases; unmatched bases: 6. The CDR3 is CASSLGTGADTQYF. DNA of the CDR3: TGCGCCAGCAGCCTCGGGACAGGTGCTGATACGCAGTATTTT.

This sequence joins TRBV27 and TRBJ1-1; no definite D call. Germline lookup yields CDR1 MNHEY and CDR2 SMNVEV (reference sequence). V was pared by 3 bases and J by 1 base, with 6 bases between. The CDR3 covers 13 residues. As DNA, the CDR3 is TGTGCCAGCAGTTTGCGGGGGAACACTGAAGCTTTCTTT. As protein: CASSLRGNTEAFF.

This sequence joins TRBV2 and TRBJ2-5, with D hard to call. The DNA end favors TRBJ2-7, so the J call may be wrong. There are 14 residues in the CDR3. The germline CDR1 and CDR2 sequences are SNHLY and FYNNEI. The CDR3 reads CASSGTTIPYEQYF. The CDR3 DNA reads TGTGCCAGCAGCGGCACGACAATCCCCTACGAGCAGTACTTC.

The J gene is TRBJ1-2, the V gene TRBV7-9; D uncertain. In germline, CDR1 is SEHNR, CDR2 FQNEAQ (reference sequence). The CDR3 is 15 amino acids. Trimming shortened V by 2 bases and J by 0 bases, and 10 bases separated the two germline ends. In DNA, the CDR3 is TGTGCCAGCAGCTTATGGTGGCAGACTAACTATGGCTACACCTTC. It specifies CASSLWWQTNYGYTF.

This clone was picked up one time. The chain joins TRBV6-1 to TRBJ2-7; TRBD2 matches at 12 bases. Trimming took 4 bases from V and 5 from J; bases not matched to a gene: 0. CDR3 length equals 13 residues. Germline CDR1 is MNHNS and CDR2 is SASEGT. The CDR3 protein is CASSGLAGDEQYF. The DNA of the CDR3 is TGTGCCAGCAGTGGACTAGCGGGAGACGAGCAGTACTTC.

The chain is built from TRBV4-1 and TRBJ1-5; possibly TRBD1 for D (6 bases). The CDR3 sequence is 15 residues long. V gave up 1 base and J gave up 3 bases, with 10 bases separating them. Germline CDR1 and CDR2: MGHRA and YSYEKL. The DNA for the CDR3 is TGCGCCAGCAGCCAAGGGCCAGGGGACAATCAGCCCCAGCATTTT. It specifies CASSQGPGDNQPQHF.

The chain is built from TRBV7-9 and TRBJ2-1, with 8 bases matching TRBD2. The germline V gene encodes CDR1 SEHNR and CDR2 FQNEAQ (reference sequence). V dropped 1 base and J dropped 8; count of bases not matched to a gene: 10. The CDR3 has 16 residues. The CDR3 DNA follows: TGTGCCAGCAGCTTAGACAGGACTAGCCCTAGCGATGAGCAGTTCTTC. This sequence encodes CASSLDRTSPSDEQFF.

J is TRBJ2-5 and V is TRBV9; 8 positions match TRBD2. This CDR3 has 15 amino acids. The germline gives CDR1 SGDLS, CDR2 YYNGEE. The V gene end was trimmed by 0 bases and the J gene end by 5 bases; junction bases not matched to a gene: 6. CDR3 sequence (DNA): TGTGCCAGCAGCGTAGATGGCGGGGGGCCGGAGACCCAGTACTTC. Encoded protein: CASSVDGGGPETQYF.